Each of the 9 T cell receptor beta chains below was sequenced from the same sample in a study of cytomegalovirus exposure and HLA in healthy donors. In the PCR, 60 Vbeta and 13 Jbeta primers were used. Sequencing was performed with immunoSEQ multiplex PCR; in TCRdb, only in-frame clones are kept and a portion is missing. This sample has about 140,000 clones, with approximately 8.9% found just once. Sequencing was done on a sample of PBMCs. The origin of the receptors is a woman aged 40 to 50 in good health and CMV-seropositive.

The rearrangement uses TRBV19 and TRBJ2-3; possible D gene TRBD2, 5 bases. Deletions cut 5 bases from V and 5 bases from J, with 11 bases between. CDR3 length: 13 residues. Germline V gene sequence: CDR1 LNHDA, CDR2 SQIVND (reference sequence). This CDR3 reads CASSSLGGDTQYF. CDR3 bases: TGTGCCAGTAGTTCCCTCGGAGGAGATACGCAGTATTTT.

The rearrangement links TRBV5-4 to TRBJ2-1, with 10 bases identical to TRBD1. Trimming removed 4 bases from V and 7 bases from J; junction bases left unmatched: 11. Germline V gene sequence: CDR1 SGHNT, CDR2 YYREEE (reference sequence). CDR3 length: 16 amino acids. This chain's CDR3 is CASSPPPDRGKNEQFF. CDR3 nucleotide sequence: TGTGCCAGCAGCCCTCCCCCGGACAGGGGGAAGAATGAGCAGTTCTTC.

The V call is TRBV5-1, the J call TRBJ2-7; a weak D match, TRBD1 (6 bases). CDR3 length: 16 residues. Germline loops: CDR1 SGHRS, CDR2 YFSETQ. Trimming removed 4 bases from V and 5 bases from J, with 22 bases in between. CDR3 loop: CASSPPLPTGADEQYF. CDR3 DNA sequence: TGCGCCAGCAGCCCTCCCCTGCCGACAGGAGCGGACGAGCAGTACTTC.

The genes are TRBV19 and TRBJ2-1; TRBD2 agrees at 12 bases. The CDR3 extends over 16 amino acids. CDR1 is LNHDA and CDR2 is SQIVND in the germline V gene (reference sequence). The V gene end was trimmed by 3 bases and the J gene end by 9 bases; junction bases not matched to a gene: 9. The CDR3 DNA is TGTGCCAGTAGTATTCCTAGCGGGGGGGCCGAGACTGAGCAGTTCTTC. It codes for CASSIPSGGAETEQFF.

The chain couples TRBV5-1 to TRBJ2-5; TRBD1 matches 12 bases. Losses at the gene ends were 4 bases for V and 4 bases for J; bases not matched to a gene: 5. CDR1 and CDR2 from the germline V gene are SGHRS and YFSETQ. The CDR3 runs 15 residues. CDR3 sequence reads: CASSAGTGGGETQYF. CDR3 bases: TGCGCCAGCAGCGCGGGGACAGGGGGCGGAGAGACCCAGTACTTC. Complete variable domain (other parts from reference TRBV5-1 and TRBJ2-5): KAGVTQTPRYLIKTRGQQVTLSCSPISGHRSVSWYQQTPGQGLQFLFEYFSETQRNKGNFPGRFSGRQFSNSRSEMNVSTLELGDSALYLCASSAGTGGGETQYFGPGTRLLVL.

There are a few counts of this clone. The V gene is TRBV4-1, the J gene TRBJ2-7; 7 bases fit TRBD1. This CDR3 spans 15 amino acids. The V gene end was trimmed by 0 bases and the J gene end by 0 bases; junction bases not matched to a gene: 2. Germline CDR1 MGHRA, CDR2 YSYEKL. The CDR3, as DNA: TGCGCCAGCAGCCAAGAGGACAGGTTCTCCTACGAGCAGTACTTC. Its protein product is CASSQEDRFSYEQYF.

This clone occurred a few times. This chain links TRBV5-4 with TRBJ2-1; perhaps TRBD1 as D (5 bases). V gave up 2 bases and J gave up 14 bases, with 17 bases separating them. The CDR3 has 13 amino acids. Germline-derived CDR1 and CDR2 are SGHNT and YYREEE (reference sequence). The CDR3 nucleotides read TGTGCCAGCAGCTTAGATGTTCAGGGTAATAAGTTCTTC. Translation: CASSLDVQGNKFF.

This chain joins TRBV19 and TRBJ1-2, with 8 positions matching TRBD1. Germline CDR1 LNHDA, CDR2 SQIVND (reference sequence). The CDR3 runs 18 residues. V was clipped by 5 bases and J by 0 bases; unmatched bases: 14. CDR3 bases: TGTGCCAGTAGTGATCCCCGGACAGGGTTGGGCCCTAACTATGGCTACACCTTC. Protein sequence: CASSDPRTGLGPNYGYTF.

The chain recombines TRBV23-1 with TRBJ1-5, with TRBD1 matching over 10 bases. TRBV23-1 is an open reading frame, and its role is uncertain. This CDR3 is built from 15 residues. Trimming at V came to 5 bases and at J to 6 bases, leaving 7 bases not matched to a gene. The CDR3 DNA is TGCGCCAGCAGTTTCCGGGACAGGGGAGCTCAGCCCCAGCATTTT. The encoded protein is CASSFRDRGAQPQHF.